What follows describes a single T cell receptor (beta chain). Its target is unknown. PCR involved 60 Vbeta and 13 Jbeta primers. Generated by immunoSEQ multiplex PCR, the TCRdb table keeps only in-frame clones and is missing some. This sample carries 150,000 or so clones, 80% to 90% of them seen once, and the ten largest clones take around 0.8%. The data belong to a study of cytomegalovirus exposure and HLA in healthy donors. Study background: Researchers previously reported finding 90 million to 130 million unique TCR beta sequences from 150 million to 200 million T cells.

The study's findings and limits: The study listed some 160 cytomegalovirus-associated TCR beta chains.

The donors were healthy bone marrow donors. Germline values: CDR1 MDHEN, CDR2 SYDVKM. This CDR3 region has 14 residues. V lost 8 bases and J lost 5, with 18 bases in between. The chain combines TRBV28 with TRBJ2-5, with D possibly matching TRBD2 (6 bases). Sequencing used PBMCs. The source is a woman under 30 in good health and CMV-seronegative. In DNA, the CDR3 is TGTGCCAGCCAATCGGGGGAGTCTATGGAGACCCAGTACTTC. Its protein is CASQSGESMETQYF.